In this sample, the clone carrying this TCR beta chain turned up a few times. Its target is not known. This sample is drawn from a study of regulatory T cells in long-lasting Graves disease. Overall study context: Treatment with antithyroid drugs for over 5 years, together with positive TSH receptor antibodies, meant persistent Graves' disease. Whole-study findings and limits: Persistent disease samples used TRBV28, TRBJ1-2 and TRBJ2-5 preferentially.

Relying on iRepertoire HTBI primers and Arm-PCR of CDR3 regions, the team built TCR beta libraries. TCRdb processed the multiplex PCR reads anew with MiXCR; each CDR3 protein has one entry. There are fewer than 400,000 distinct CDR3 sequences in the sample; about 20% occur only once, and roughly 29% lies in the top ten. The sample's time point: persistent/refractory GD, antithyroid drugs over 5 years with positive TRAb. Scientists built the TCR library using RNA that was extracted from PBMCs. The length of the CDR3 is 17 residues. The V end was cut by 0 bases, the J end by 4 bases, with 18 bases between. CDR1 MNHNY and CDR2 SVGAGI come from the germline V gene (reference sequence).

This sample comprised peripheral blood mononuclear cells (PBMCs), obtained when the disease was refractory, from a patient treated with antithyroid drugs. The receptor comes from a female donor with Graves disease. The J gene is TRBJ1-1, the V gene TRBV6-6, with unresolved D. The DNA for the CDR3 is TGTGCCAGCAGTTACTCGGTCATTAGCGTACGGGGCACTGAAGCTTTCTTT. Encoded protein: CASSYSVISVRGTEAFF.